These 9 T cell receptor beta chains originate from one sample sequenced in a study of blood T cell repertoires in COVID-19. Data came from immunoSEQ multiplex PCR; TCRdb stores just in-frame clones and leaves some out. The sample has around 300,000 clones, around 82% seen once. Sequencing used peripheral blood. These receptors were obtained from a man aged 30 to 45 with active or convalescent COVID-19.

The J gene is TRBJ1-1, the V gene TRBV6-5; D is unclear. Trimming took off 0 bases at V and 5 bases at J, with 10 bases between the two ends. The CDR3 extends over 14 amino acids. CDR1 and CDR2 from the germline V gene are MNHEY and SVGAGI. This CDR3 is CASSYSKSQTEAFF. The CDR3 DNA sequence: TGTGCCAGCAGTTACTCGAAATCACAGACTGAAGCTTTCTTT.

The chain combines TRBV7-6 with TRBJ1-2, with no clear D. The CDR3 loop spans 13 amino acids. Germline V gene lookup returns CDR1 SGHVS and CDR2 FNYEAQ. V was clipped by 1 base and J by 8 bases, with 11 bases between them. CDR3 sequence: CASSLGEGGGYTF. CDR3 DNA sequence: TGTGCCAGCAGCTTAGGGGAGGGAGGAGGCTACACCTTC.

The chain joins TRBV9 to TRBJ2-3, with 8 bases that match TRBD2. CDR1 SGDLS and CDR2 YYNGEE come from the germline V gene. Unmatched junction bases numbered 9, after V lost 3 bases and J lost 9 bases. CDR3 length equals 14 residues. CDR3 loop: CASSGSGLAPTQYF. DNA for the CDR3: TGTGCCAGCAGCGGGTCCGGACTAGCACCCACGCAGTATTTT.

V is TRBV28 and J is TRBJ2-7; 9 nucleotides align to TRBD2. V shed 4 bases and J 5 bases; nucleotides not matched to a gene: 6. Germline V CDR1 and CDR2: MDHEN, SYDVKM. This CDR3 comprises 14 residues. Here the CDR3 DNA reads TGTGCCAGCAGTTACTCGGGACTAGCTCACGAGCAGTACTTC. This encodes CASSYSGLAHEQYF.

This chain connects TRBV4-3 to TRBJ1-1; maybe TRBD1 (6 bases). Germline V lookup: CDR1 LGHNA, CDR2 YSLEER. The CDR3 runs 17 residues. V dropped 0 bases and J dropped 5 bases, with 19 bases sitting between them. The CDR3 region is CASSQDRSQGWRTEAFF. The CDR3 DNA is TGCGCCAGCAGCCAAGATCGATCGCAGGGGTGGCGGACTGAAGCTTTCTTT.

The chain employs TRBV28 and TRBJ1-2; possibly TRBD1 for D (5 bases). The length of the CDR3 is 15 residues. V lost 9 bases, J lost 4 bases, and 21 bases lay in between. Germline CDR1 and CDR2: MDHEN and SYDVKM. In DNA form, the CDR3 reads TGTGCCAGTAATCGGATAGGGGAAGGGGTCTATGGCTACACCTTC. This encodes CASNRIGEGVYGYTF.

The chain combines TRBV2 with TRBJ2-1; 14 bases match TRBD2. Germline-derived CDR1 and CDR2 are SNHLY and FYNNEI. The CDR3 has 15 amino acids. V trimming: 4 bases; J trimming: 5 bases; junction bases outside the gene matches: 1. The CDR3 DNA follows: TGTGCCAGCAGTGGGGGACTAGCGGGAGACAATGAGCAGTTCTTC. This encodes CASSGGLAGDNEQFF.

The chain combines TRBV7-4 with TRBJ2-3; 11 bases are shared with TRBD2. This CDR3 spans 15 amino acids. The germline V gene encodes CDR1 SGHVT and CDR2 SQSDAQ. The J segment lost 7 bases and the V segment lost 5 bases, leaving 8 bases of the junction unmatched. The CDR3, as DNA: TGTGCCAGCAGCCTATTAGCGGGAGGGCCTTATACGCAGTATTTT. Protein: CASSLLAGGPYTQYF.

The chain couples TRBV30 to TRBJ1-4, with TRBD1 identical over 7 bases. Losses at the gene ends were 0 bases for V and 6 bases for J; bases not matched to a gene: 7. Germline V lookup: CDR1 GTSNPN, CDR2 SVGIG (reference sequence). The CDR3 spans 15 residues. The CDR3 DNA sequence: TGTGCCTGGAGTGTACGACAGGGAGTGGATGAAAAACTGTTTTTT. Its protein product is CAWSVRQGVDEKLFF.